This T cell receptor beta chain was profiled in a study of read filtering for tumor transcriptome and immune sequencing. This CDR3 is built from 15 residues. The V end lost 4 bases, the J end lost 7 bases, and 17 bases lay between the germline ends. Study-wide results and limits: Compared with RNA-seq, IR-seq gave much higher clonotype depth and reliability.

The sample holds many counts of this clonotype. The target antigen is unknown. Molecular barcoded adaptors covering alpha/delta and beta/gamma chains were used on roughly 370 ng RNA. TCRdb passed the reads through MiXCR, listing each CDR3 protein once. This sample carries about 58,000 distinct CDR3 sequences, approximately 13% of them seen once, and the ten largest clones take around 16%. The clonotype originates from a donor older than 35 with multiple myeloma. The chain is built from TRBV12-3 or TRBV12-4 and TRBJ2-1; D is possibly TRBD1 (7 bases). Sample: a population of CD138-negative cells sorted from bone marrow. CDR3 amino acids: CASSYNTGAGNEQFF. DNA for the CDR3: TGTGCCAGCAGTTACAATACAGGGGCGGGGAATGAGCAGTTCTTC.